The clone carrying this T cell receptor (beta chain) was seen more than once but under ten times. The target antigen is unknown. The source of the sample is a study of T cell responses to AZD1222 COVID-19 vaccine. TCRdb keeps only in-frame clones here, not all; method: immunoSEQ multiplex PCR. The table records under 200,000 clones, more than 90% of them present only once. Study-wide points: The study found Spike-specific TCR breadth and depth rose after two AZD1222 doses. Reportedly, nearly half of unique spike TCRs recognized epitopes outside B.1.351/B.1.1.7 mutations. There were mostly white British donors and more females than males, and clonal diversity was possibly underestimated.

The germline gives CDR1 SGDLS, CDR2 YYNGEE. The germline V and J ends were trimmed by 4 bases and 7 bases, with 17 bases remaining between them. The CDR3 totals 14 residues. Sequencing was performed on peripheral blood, taken 28 days after the second dose of the MenACWY control vaccine. The clonotype comes from an adult who received the MenACWY meningococcal vaccine as a control. This chain uses TRBV9 with TRBJ1-2, with D maybe TRBD1 (6 bases). CDR3 DNA sequence: TGTGCCAGCAGCCCGACAGGTCTTGGCAGTGGCTACACCTTC. Protein: CASSPTGLGSGYTF.